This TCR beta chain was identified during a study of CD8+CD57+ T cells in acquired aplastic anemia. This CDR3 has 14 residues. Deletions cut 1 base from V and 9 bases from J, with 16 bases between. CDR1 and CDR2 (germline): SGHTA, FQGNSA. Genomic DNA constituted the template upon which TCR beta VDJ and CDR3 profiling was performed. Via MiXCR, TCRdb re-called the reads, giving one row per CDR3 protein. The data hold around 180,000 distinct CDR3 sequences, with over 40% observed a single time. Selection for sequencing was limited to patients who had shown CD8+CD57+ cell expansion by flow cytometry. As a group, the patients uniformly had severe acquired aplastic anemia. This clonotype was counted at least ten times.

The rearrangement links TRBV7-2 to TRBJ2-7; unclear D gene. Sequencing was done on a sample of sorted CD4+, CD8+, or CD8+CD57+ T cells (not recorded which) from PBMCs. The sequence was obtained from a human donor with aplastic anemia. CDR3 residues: CASSLGDLRVGQYF. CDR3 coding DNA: TGTGCCAGCAGCTTAGGGGATTTACGGGTCGGGCAGTACTTC.